This TCR beta chain came from a study of blood T cell repertoires in COVID-19. Study summary: Donors in the United States, Italy and Spain gave samples during acute or convalescent COVID-19.

Original analysis: Counts of nucleated cells, estimated from reference gene primer amplification, were obtained. Libraries were prepared by immunoSEQ multiplex PCR; TCRdb keeps only in-frame clonotypes and omits some of them. V and J calls and clone size come straight from that table; D and trimming were deduced from the DNA. The profile shows over 400,000 clones, 70% to 90% of them singletons. The CDR3 is 15 amino acids. Germline lookup yields CDR1 MNHEY and CDR2 SVGAGI. Trimming removed 10 bases at V and 2 bases at J, with 18 bases between. Among Cohort 3 donors, those recovered had two negative PCRs, clearance, or symptom resolution.

The source of this sequence is a woman aged 60-70 years who had recovered from COVID-19. The chain has TRBV6-5 and TRBJ1-5; D unresolved. The sample taken for sequencing was PBMCs or T cells enriched from blood (not recorded which). The CDR3 region has the DNA TGTGCCACCCACAGTGGGGTGAGGGGCAATCAGCCCCAGCATTTT. The encoded protein is CATHSGVRGNQPQHF.